Reported below is one T cell receptor (beta chain). Its antigen is undetermined. V was clipped by 5 bases and J by 5 bases, with 12 bases between them. The CDR3 spans 13 residues. Per germline, CDR1 SGHTA and CDR2 FQGNSA. This entry comes from a study of shared clonotypes between healthy human individuals. Terminally differentiated effector memory CD45RA+ cells were left out of the naive CD8 fraction, which was CD45RO-negative and positively selected for CCR7. All of the donors resided in Nashville, Tennessee, and each was a Caucasian adult. Findings and caveats of the study: Across a few donors, naive CD4 shared 5% to 6%, naive CD8 more than 3%, memory CD4 roughly 2.3%, memory CD8 over 0.3%. Depth of sequencing was expected to influence donor clonotype sharing.

Researchers ran the assay at a deep level. Only in-frame clones appear in the TCRdb table, and some are missing; sequencing was by immunoSEQ multiplex PCR. The sample comprises approximately 1.9 million clones, around 93% of which are singletons, and about 1.7% rests with the top ten. This chain links TRBV7-2 with TRBJ2-5; tentative D call: TRBD1 (5 bases). Material for sequencing was naive CD8+ T cells from PBMCs. The clonotype originates from a man younger than 35 in good health. Some clones in this sample may be carry-over from other donors' samples. CDR3 in DNA: TGTGCCAGCAGCCCGAGCAGGGCGGAGACCCAGTACTTC. It encodes CASSPSRAETQYF.